Ten or more counts support the clone carrying this TCR beta chain. Its specificity is unknown. Via MiXCR, TCRdb re-called the PCR reads. The sample consists of approximately 13,000 clones, under 30% of them appearing once. Prior to thyroid surgery, none of the patients had received any treatment. CDR3 length: 14 residues. Germline-derived CDR1 and CDR2 are ENHRY and SYGVKD. With 4 bases clipped from V and 7 bases from J, the junction kept 8 bases outside the gene matches. This specimen comes from a study of metastatic and nonmetastatic thyroid tumors. Study background: Malignant and benign thyroid patients had repertoires compared in peripheral blood and tumor or nodule tissue. Study findings and constraints: As reported, TCR beta diversity in blood and tumor was significantly higher in malignant thyroid tumors than in benign nodules.

The sample comprised blood. V is TRBV10-3 and J is TRBJ2-5; 8 bases agree with TRBD1. This sequence was found in a female donor with papillary thyroid cancer or a benign thyroid nodule (not recorded which). Some clones in this sample may be carry-over from other donors' samples. The CDR3: CAISGSQGAWTQYF. The CDR3 nucleotides read TGTGCCATCAGTGGGTCGCAGGGGGCCTGGACCCAGTACTTC.